The rows below give T cell receptor beta chains drawn from one sample of a study of T cells in Graves' hyperthyroidism and ophthalmopathy. A single record per CDR3 protein comes from TCRdb applying MiXCR to the multiplex PCR reads. The repertoire holds 490,000 or so distinct CDR3 sequences, with about 20% as singletons. Sequenced: blood. Receptors originate from a woman aged 70-85 years with Graves' ophthalmopathy. The CDR3 runs from the conserved cysteine through the conserved F or W. D genes are given only for firm matches. Expanded clones are given a class, and other clones once, few, many or no size at all.

v_call: TRBV3-1; cdr3_length: 12; d_call: -; j_call: TRBJ2-3; clone_size: many; cdr3_aa: CASSQVTDTQYF; cdr3_nt: TGTGCCAGCAGCCAAGTTACAGATACGCAGTATTTT
v_call: TRBV12-3/TRBV12-4; cdr3_length: 15; d_call: TRBD1; j_call: TRBJ1-5; clone_size: many; cdr3_aa: CASRHSGTEGQPQHF; cdr3_nt: TGTGCCAGCAGACACTCAGGGACAGAAGGTCAGCCCCAGCATTTT
v_call: TRBV3-1; cdr3_length: 13; d_call: -; j_call: TRBJ1-2; clone_size: few; cdr3_aa: CASSQQGNYGYTF; cdr3_nt: TGTGCCAGCAGCCAACAAGGGAACTATGGCTACACCTTC
v_call: TRBV6-1; cdr3_length: 18; d_call: TRBD1; j_call: TRBJ2-6; clone_size: few; cdr3_aa: CASRPSRTGASGANVLTF; cdr3_nt: TGTGCCAGCAGACCCTCCAGGACAGGAGCCTCTGGGGCCAACGTCCTGACTTTC
v_call: TRBV12-3/TRBV12-4; cdr3_length: 15; d_call: TRBD1; j_call: TRBJ2-3; clone_size: many; cdr3_aa: CASTLGRQGTDTQYF; cdr3_nt: TGTGCCAGCACCTTGGGGAGACAGGGGACAGATACGCAGTATTTT
v_call: TRBV11-2; cdr3_length: 14; d_call: TRBD2; j_call: TRBJ2-5; clone_size: many; cdr3_aa: CASSSGLAVETQYF; cdr3_nt: TGTGCCAGCAGCTCGGGACTAGCAGTGGAGACCCAGTACTTC
v_call: TRBV6-1; cdr3_length: 14; d_call: -; j_call: TRBJ1-3; clone_size: few; cdr3_aa: CASSEQSSGNTIYF; cdr3_nt: TGTGCCAGCAGTGAACAGAGCTCTGGAAACACCATATATTTT
v_call: TRBV20-1; cdr3_length: 13; d_call: TRBD1; j_call: TRBJ2-3; clone_size: few; cdr3_aa: CSAPTGFTDTQYF; cdr3_nt: TGCAGTGCTCCGACAGGGTTCACAGATACGCAGTATTTT
v_call: TRBV7-9; cdr3_length: 13; d_call: -; j_call: TRBJ2-1; clone_size: -; cdr3_aa: CASSLEVYREQFF; cdr3_nt: TGTGCCAGCAGCTTAGAGGTGTATAGGGAGCAGTTCTTC
v_call: TRBV7-9; cdr3_length: 13; d_call: -; j_call: TRBJ1-1; clone_size: few; cdr3_aa: CASSQDIGAEAFF; cdr3_nt: TGTGCCAGCAGCCAGGACATCGGGGCTGAAGCTTTCTTT
v_call: TRBV29-1; cdr3_length: 13; d_call: -; j_call: TRBJ2-3; clone_size: few; cdr3_aa: CSVGLTSTDTQYF; cdr3_nt: TGCAGCGTTGGACTTACAAGCACAGATACGCAGTATTTT
v_call: TRBV30; cdr3_length: 13; d_call: -; j_call: TRBJ2-2; clone_size: -; cdr3_aa: CAWSGTRRGELFF; cdr3_nt: TGTGCCTGGAGTGGGACCCGGAGGGGGGAGCTGTTTTTT
v_call: TRBV19; cdr3_length: 12; d_call: -; j_call: TRBJ2-4; clone_size: -; cdr3_aa: CASSRMTNIQYF; cdr3_nt: TGTGCCAGTAGTAGAATGACAAACATTCAGTACTTC
v_call: TRBV6-1; cdr3_length: 16; d_call: TRBD2; j_call: TRBJ2-3; clone_size: many; cdr3_aa: CASSGPLAGGTDTQYF; cdr3_nt: TGTGCCAGCAGTGGACCCCTAGCGGGAGGGACAGATACGCAGTATTTT
v_call: TRBV10-3; cdr3_length: 14; d_call: -; j_call: TRBJ2-7; clone_size: few; cdr3_aa: CAISENRALYEQYF; cdr3_nt: TGTGCCATCAGTGAAAACAGGGCGCTCTACGAGCAGTACTTC
v_call: TRBV5-6; cdr3_length: 13; d_call: -; j_call: TRBJ2-3; clone_size: -; cdr3_aa: CASSPPPGDTQYF; cdr3_nt: TGTGCCAGCAGCCCCCCCCCCGGAGATACGCAGTATTTT
v_call: TRBV7-3; cdr3_length: 14; d_call: -; j_call: TRBJ2-1; clone_size: few; cdr3_aa: CASSRAGSYNEQFF; cdr3_nt: TGTGCCAGCAGTAGAGCGGGCTCCTACAATGAGCAGTTCTTC
v_call: TRBV4-3; cdr3_length: 18; d_call: TRBD1; j_call: TRBJ1-6; clone_size: -; cdr3_aa: CASSQDLGTAGWYSPLHF; cdr3_nt: TGCGCCAGCAGCCAAGACCTCGGGACAGCTGGTTGGTATTCACCCCTCCACTTT
v_call: TRBV7-2; cdr3_length: 15; d_call: -; j_call: TRBJ2-3; clone_size: many; cdr3_aa: CASTPGRGRSDTQYF; cdr3_nt: TGTGCCAGCACCCCGGGCAGGGGAAGATCAGATACGCAGTATTTT
v_call: TRBV30; cdr3_length: 13; d_call: -; j_call: TRBJ1-1; clone_size: many; cdr3_aa: CAWSAGGRTEAFF; cdr3_nt: TGTGCCTGGAGTGCCGGGGGTCGTACTGAAGCTTTCTTT
v_call: TRBV29-1; cdr3_length: 15; d_call: TRBD2; j_call: TRBJ2-5; clone_size: few; cdr3_aa: CSVKMESGRAETQYF; cdr3_nt: TGCAGCGTAAAAATGGAAAGCGGGAGGGCAGAGACCCAGTACTTC
v_call: TRBV11-1; cdr3_length: 14; d_call: TRBD2; j_call: TRBJ2-7; clone_size: many; cdr3_aa: CASSASGRAYEQYF; cdr3_nt: TGTGCCAGCAGCGCTAGCGGGAGGGCCTACGAGCAGTACTTC
v_call: TRBV7-3; cdr3_length: 15; d_call: TRBD1; j_call: TRBJ2-7; clone_size: many; cdr3_aa: CASSPTGTGVYEQYF; cdr3_nt: TGTGCCAGCAGCCCCACCGGGACAGGGGTCTACGAGCAGTACTTC
v_call: TRBV27; cdr3_length: 14; d_call: -; j_call: TRBJ1-4; clone_size: many; cdr3_aa: CASSSWQTNEKLFF; cdr3_nt: TGTGCCAGCAGTTCATGGCAGACCAATGAAAAACTGTTTTTT
v_call: TRBV7-9; cdr3_length: 13; d_call: -; j_call: TRBJ1-2; clone_size: -; cdr3_aa: CASSVDSVYGYTF; cdr3_nt: TGTGCCAGCAGCGTAGACAGCGTCTATGGCTACACCTTC
v_call: TRBV19; cdr3_length: 14; d_call: -; j_call: TRBJ2-1; clone_size: -; cdr3_aa: CASSMLAVFDEQFF; cdr3_nt: TGTGCCAGTAGTATGTTAGCGGTTTTCGATGAGCAGTTCTTC
v_call: TRBV11-2; cdr3_length: 17; d_call: TRBD2; j_call: TRBJ2-5; clone_size: few; cdr3_aa: CASSLRPGRLAFETQYF; cdr3_nt: TGTGCCAGCAGCCTTAGACCCGGGAGGCTAGCATTCGAGACCCAGTACTTC
v_call: TRBV19; cdr3_length: 13; d_call: TRBD2; j_call: TRBJ2-3; clone_size: few; cdr3_aa: CASKTGGTDTQYF; cdr3_nt: TGTGCCAGTAAGACGGGAGGGACAGATACGCAGTATTTT
v_call: TRBV20-1; cdr3_length: 13; d_call: -; j_call: TRBJ1-1; clone_size: many; cdr3_aa: CSAGRQANTEAFF; cdr3_nt: TGCAGTGCTGGACGACAGGCAAACACTGAAGCTTTCTTT
v_call: TRBV27; cdr3_length: 15; d_call: -; j_call: TRBJ1-2; clone_size: -; cdr3_aa: CASRLQRGSNYGYTF; cdr3_nt: TGTGCCAGCAGGTTACAGCGGGGTTCTAACTATGGCTACACCTTC
v_call: TRBV3-1; cdr3_length: 15; d_call: TRBD2; j_call: TRBJ2-7; clone_size: many; cdr3_aa: CASSRGTSYRYEQYF; cdr3_nt: TGTGCCAGCAGCCGAGGGACTAGCTATCGCTACGAGCAGTACTTC
v_call: TRBV6-1; cdr3_length: 13; d_call: -; j_call: TRBJ1-5; clone_size: -; cdr3_aa: CASSNIGVQPQHF; cdr3_nt: TGTGCCAGCAGCAACATAGGGGTACAGCCCCAGCATTTT
v_call: TRBV28; cdr3_length: 19; d_call: TRBD2; j_call: TRBJ2-7; clone_size: many; cdr3_aa: CASSSVQSASGRPAYEQYF; cdr3_nt: TGTGCCAGCAGTTCCGTTCAGTCAGCTAGCGGGAGGCCCGCCTACGAGCAGTACTTC
v_call: TRBV3-1; cdr3_length: 18; d_call: -; j_call: TRBJ1-4; clone_size: -; cdr3_aa: CASSHYARGPATNEKLFF; cdr3_nt: TGTGCCAGCAGCCATTATGCGCGGGGGCCCGCAACTAATGAAAAACTGTTTTTT
v_call: TRBV6-1; cdr3_length: 15; d_call: TRBD1; j_call: TRBJ2-7; clone_size: once; cdr3_aa: CASSPRQGFSYEQYF; cdr3_nt: TGTGCCAGCAGCCCTCGACAGGGATTCTCCTACGAGCAGTACTTC
v_call: TRBV5-1; cdr3_length: 15; d_call: TRBD2; j_call: TRBJ2-7; clone_size: few; cdr3_aa: CASSFLAGGAHEQYF; cdr3_nt: TGCGCCAGCAGCTTTTTAGCGGGAGGGGCTCACGAGCAGTACTTC
v_call: TRBV20-1; cdr3_length: 15; d_call: -; j_call: TRBJ2-3; clone_size: once; cdr3_aa: CSARDGAEYTDTQYF; cdr3_nt: TGCAGTGCTAGAGATGGAGCGGAATACACAGATACGCAGTATTTT
v_call: TRBV5-1; cdr3_length: 15; d_call: TRBD1; j_call: TRBJ2-3; clone_size: many; cdr3_aa: CASSSGQGASDTQYF; cdr3_nt: TGCGCCAGCAGCTCGGGACAGGGGGCATCGGATACGCAGTATTTT
v_call: TRBV12-3/TRBV12-4; cdr3_length: 15; d_call: TRBD1; j_call: TRBJ2-2; clone_size: many; cdr3_aa: CASTPPTGRAGELFF; cdr3_nt: TGTGCCAGCACCCCTCCGACAGGGCGGGCCGGGGAGCTGTTTTTT
v_call: TRBV28; cdr3_length: 15; d_call: -; j_call: TRBJ2-6; clone_size: -; cdr3_aa: CATERRNSGANVLTF; cdr3_nt: TGTGCCACTGAACGACGGAATTCTGGGGCCAACGTCCTGACTTTC